Listed below are T cell receptor beta chains from one sample, sequenced in a study of T-cell memory formation after mild COVID-19. In TCRdb, the 5' RACE reads were re-called with MiXCR into one record per CDR3 protein. Of 250,000 to 350,000 distinct CDR3 sequences listed, 14% are singletons. Material for sequencing was PBMCs or a T cell subset sorted from them (not recorded which). These receptors originate from a man aged 18 to 30 who had mild COVID-19 (a few samples of this study predate the infection). Cell type and time point are not known. CDR3s include the opening cysteine and the closing phenylalanine or tryptophan. The D gene is left open where the match is weak. Size tells how often a clone was seen (once, few, many) or the class of an expanded clone, and some rows leave it out.

CASSLDAGGADTQYF,TGTGCCAGCAGCTTGGACGCGGGGGGGGCAGATACGCAGTATTTT,TRBJ2-3,TRBV5-5,TRBD2,many
CASSLASGTDNSPLHF,TGCGCCAGCAGCTTGGCCTCCGGGACGGATAATTCACCCCTCCACTTT,TRBJ1-6,TRBV5-1,-,few
CASSPRGYMNTEAFF,TGTGCCAGCTCACCAAGAGGGTACATGAACACTGAAGCTTTCTTT,TRBJ1-1,TRBV18,-,few
CASSFPGSTYGYTF,TGTGCCAGCAGCTTCCCGGGGTCCACCTATGGCTACACCTTC,TRBJ1-2,TRBV7-9,-,-
CASSLERLRGRSTEAFF,TGCGCCAGCAGCTTGGAGAGGTTGAGAGGGCGGAGCACTGAAGCTTTCTTT,TRBJ1-1,TRBV5-1,-,many
CASSPGQGTYGYTF,TGTGCCAGCAGTCCGGGACAGGGAACCTATGGCTACACCTTC,TRBJ1-2,TRBV12-3/TRBV12-4,TRBD1,-
CASSLGPTPGEQFF,TGCGCCAGCAGCTTAGGACCAACCCCGGGTGAGCAGTTCTTC,TRBJ2-1,TRBV5-1,-,-
CASSRHYRGETQYF,TGCGCCAGCAGCCGACACTACAGGGGTGAGACCCAGTACTTC,TRBJ2-5,TRBV4-3,TRBD1,few
CATAGQGETQYF,TGTGCCACCGCAGGACAGGGAGAGACCCAGTACTTC,TRBJ2-5,TRBV12-3/TRBV12-4,TRBD1,-
CASRGGSRGGSYNEQFF,TGTGCCAGCAGAGGTGGCTCGCGGGGGGGCTCCTACAATGAGCAGTTCTTC,TRBJ2-1,TRBV3-1,TRBD2,few
CASSQVSGGPTDTQYF,TGCGCCAGCAGCCAAGTTAGCGGGGGACCCACAGATACGCAGTATTTT,TRBJ2-3,TRBV4-1,TRBD2,-
CSAAGGSTSTDTQYF,TGCAGTGCAGCCGGGGGGAGCACTAGCACAGATACGCAGTATTTT,TRBJ2-3,TRBV20-1,TRBD2,-
CASSLGEGAEAFF,TGCGCCAGCAGCCTCGGAGAGGGGGCTGAAGCTTTCTTT,TRBJ1-1,TRBV5-1,-,few
CASSPPTVSGYTF,TGTGCCAGCAGTCCGCCGACAGTCAGCGGCTACACCTTC,TRBJ1-2,TRBV12-3/TRBV12-4,-,few
CASAPLAPNYGYTF,TGTGCCAGCGCTCCCTTAGCCCCAAACTATGGCTACACCTTC,TRBJ1-2,TRBV7-9,-,-
CASSPIAGVGTDTQYF,TGCGCCAGCAGCCCCATAGCGGGGGTGGGCACAGATACGCAGTATTTT,TRBJ2-3,TRBV5-1,TRBD2,many
CASSQGNYGYTF,TGTGCCAGCAGCCAGGGGAACTATGGCTACACCTTC,TRBJ1-2,TRBV4-2,-,many
CASSTGADEQYF,TGTGCCAGCAGCACAGGGGCTGACGAGCAGTACTTC,TRBJ2-7,TRBV2,TRBD1,-
CASSAQGGEQFF,TGTGCCAGCAGTGCACAGGGTGGTGAGCAGTTCTTC,TRBJ2-1,TRBV6-1,-,-
CSAGMGGNQPQHF,TGCAGTGCTGGGATGGGGGGGAATCAGCCCCAGCATTTT,TRBJ1-5,TRBV20-1,-,-
CASSFNEADTGELFF,TGTGCCAGCAGTTTCAATGAGGCCGACACCGGGGAGCTGTTTTTT,TRBJ2-2,TRBV12-3/TRBV12-4,-,-
CASSSLAGTYNEQFF,TGTGCCAGCAGCTCGCTTGCCGGGACTTACAATGAGCAGTTCTTC,TRBJ2-1,TRBV5-8,-,many
CASSAPAGGIQYF,TGTGCCAGCAGTGCCCCAGCAGGCGGCATTCAGTACTTC,TRBJ2-4,TRBV25-1,-,few
CASTPGARTEAFF,TGTGCCAGCACCCCTGGGGCTCGGACTGAAGCTTTCTTT,TRBJ1-1,TRBV28,-,few
CASSWGEYEQYF,TGTGCCAGCAGCTGGGGGGAATACGAGCAGTACTTC,TRBJ2-7,TRBV5-6,-,few
CASARITQGAWEFF,TGTGCCAGCGCTAGGATAACGCAGGGGGCCTGGGAGTTCTTC,TRBJ2-1,TRBV2,TRBD1,few
CASSPLAQSDSPLHF,TGCGCCAGCAGCCCATTGGCACAGTCAGATTCACCCCTCCACTTT,TRBJ1-6,TRBV4-1,-,-